These 25 T cell receptor beta chains share one sample of origin, sequenced in a study of shared clonotypes between healthy human individuals. Naive CD8 populations comprised CD45RO-negative cells positively selected for CCR7, excluding terminally differentiated effector memory CD45RA+ cells. The repertoire was sequenced with immunoSEQ multiplex PCR; TCRdb's copy has only in-frame clones and lacks some. The table includes about 2 million clones, about 95% detected once. Sequencing used naive CD8+ T cells sorted from blood. The receptors come from a man aged 18 to 35 in good health.

The rearrangement links TRBV5-4 to TRBJ2-1; perhaps TRBD2 as D (6 bases). CDR3 length equals 14 residues. Germline V gives CDR1 SGHNT, CDR2 YYREEE (reference sequence). Trimming shortened V by 4 bases and J by 8 bases, and 16 bases separated the two germline ends. The CDR3 sequence: CASSPRAGIDEQFF. CDR3 DNA: TGTGCCAGCAGCCCTCGTGCGGGGATCGATGAGCAGTTCTTC. Variable domain in full (rest from reference TRBV5-4 and TRBJ2-1): ETGVTQSPTHLIKTRGQQVTLRCSSQSGHNTVSWYQQALGQGPQFIFQYYREEENGRGNFPPRFSGLQFPNYSSELNVNALELDDSALYLCASSPRAGIDEQFFGPGTRLTVL.

With regard to this clone: The junction does not match germline at one end; this may be a read error. The rearrangement links TRBV11-3 to TRBJ1-1; D gene ambiguous. The germline CDR1 and CDR2 sequences are SGHNT and YENEEA. There are 13 residues in the CDR3. The CDR3 DNA follows: TGTGCCAGCAGCCTAGACGGGAACACTGAAGCTTTCTTT. The encoded protein is CASSLDGNTEAFF.

This clone was seen only once. This chain connects TRBV2 to TRBJ2-1; D possibly corresponds to TRBD2 (6 bases). Germline CDR1 SNHLY, CDR2 FYNNEI. V was pared by 6 bases and J by 8 bases, with 8 bases between. The CDR3 contains 11 residues. Written as DNA, the CDR3 is TGTGCCAGCAGGGGACTTTATGAGCAGTTCTTC. Translation gives CASRGLYEQFF.

The rearrangement links TRBV5-1 to TRBJ2-7; 7 positions match TRBD2. Germline CDR1 is SGHRS and CDR2 is YFSETQ. This CDR3 is 17 amino acids long. Losses at the gene ends were 0 bases for V and 5 bases for J; bases not matched to a gene: 14. CDR3 loop: CASSLGPSGTTPNEQYF. CDR3 bases: TGCGCCAGCAGCTTGGGTCCTAGCGGAACTACCCCCAACGAGCAGTACTTC.

The genes are TRBV11-2 and TRBJ1-6; 8 positions match TRBD1. Germline-derived CDR1 and CDR2 are SGHAT and FQNNGV. Trimming took 5 bases from V and 7 from J; bases not matched to a gene: 1. The CDR3 extends over 13 amino acids. The CDR3 nucleotides read TGTGCCAGCAGCGGACAGGGAAATTCACCCCTCCACTTT. Translation gives CASSGQGNSPLHF.

The chain links TRBV4-1 to TRBJ2-7; TRBD2 agrees at 8 bases. The CDR3 is 15 residues long. V was clipped by 8 bases and J by 4 bases; unmatched bases: 13. Germline CDR1 MGHRA, CDR2 YSYEKL. The CDR3 reads CASSHPSSGRYEQYF. The DNA of the CDR3 is TGCGCCAGCTCCCACCCGAGCAGCGGGAGATACGAGCAGTACTTC.

The rearrangement uses TRBV27 and TRBJ1-1, with D unclear. The CDR3 covers 14 residues. Germline V gives CDR1 MNHEY, CDR2 SMNVEV (reference sequence). Trimming left V 0 bases short and J 5 bases short, with 10 bases between. This CDR3 reads CASSLSDLWTEAFF. The CDR3 DNA sequence: TGTGCCAGCAGTTTATCCGATCTGTGGACTGAAGCTTTCTTT.

The rearrangement links TRBV7-9 to TRBJ2-5, with unresolved D. Germline V CDR1 and CDR2: SEHNR, FQNEAQ (reference sequence). V was trimmed by 5 bases and J by 0 bases, leaving 7 bases between them. This CDR3 comprises 13 residues. The CDR3 sequence is CASSPYNQETQYF. In nucleotides, the CDR3 is TGTGCCAGCAGCCCGTACAACCAAGAGACCCAGTACTTC.

This clone occurred once. The chain uses TRBV5-6 and TRBJ2-5; D is uncertain. CDR1 and CDR2 (germline): SGHDT, YYEEEE. The CDR3 contains 14 residues. The V gene lost 0 bases and the J gene lost 4 bases, with 10 bases spanning the gap. The CDR3 here is CASSLGVERETQYF. For the CDR3, the DNA is TGTGCCAGCAGCTTGGGTGTGGAGAGAGAGACCCAGTACTTC.

The table lists this clone with a count of one. Here the CDR3 reads CASRQGDHLSYEQYF. The CDR3 DNA reads as TGTGCCAGCCGACAGGGGGACCACCTCTCCTACGAGCAGTACTTC. V is TRBV6-1 and J is TRBJ2-7, with 9 bases aligning to TRBD1. With 8 bases clipped from V and 0 bases from J, the junction kept 8 bases outside the gene matches. CDR3 size: 15 residues. Germline CDR1 reads MNHNS; CDR2 reads SASEGT.

The CDR3 sequence is CASSEAGAGGVDTQYF. The CDR3, as DNA: TGTGCCAGCAGTGAAGCTGGGGCGGGAGGGGTAGATACGCAGTATTTT. The V gene is TRBV2, the J gene TRBJ2-3, with TRBD2 identical over 9 bases. Germline loops: CDR1 SNHLY, CDR2 FYNNEI. Trimming cost V 0 bases and J 5 bases; bases outside gene matches: 6. The length of the CDR3 is 16 residues.

The CDR3 DNA reads TGTGCCAGCAGGGACGGGACTAGCGGGACGTACAATGAGCAGTTCTTC. It translates to CASRDGTSGTYNEQFF. The chain couples TRBV27 to TRBJ2-1; 13 nucleotides match TRBD2. Per the germline V gene, CDR1 is MNHEY and CDR2 is SMNVEV (reference sequence). The CDR3 sequence is 16 residues long. Losses at the gene ends were 6 bases for V and 4 bases for J; bases not matched to a gene: 6.

This chain uses TRBV6-5 with TRBJ2-1; D is unresolved. The CDR3 length is 15 residues. CDR1 and CDR2 (germline): MNHEY, SVGAGI. V was shortened by 6 bases and J by 5 bases, with 17 bases between the two germline ends. CDR3 sequence reads: CASSPLLGLDNEQFF. CDR3 nucleotides: TGTGCCAGCAGCCCACTCCTGGGCCTTGACAATGAGCAGTTCTTC.

The chain employs TRBV5-1 and TRBJ1-5, with 7 bases lining up with TRBD1. The CDR3 extends over 14 amino acids. The germline V gene encodes CDR1 SGHRS and CDR2 YFSETQ. Trimming removed 2 bases from V and 5 bases from J; junction bases left unmatched: 4. The CDR3 here is CASSLTGDDQPQHF. CDR3 coding DNA: TGCGCCAGCAGCTTAACAGGGGATGATCAGCCCCAGCATTTT.

The chain carries TRBV13 and TRBJ2-3; perhaps TRBD2 as D (5 bases). This CDR3 has 16 amino acids. V dropped 0 bases and J dropped 4 bases, with 14 bases sitting between them. Germline CDR1 PRHDT, CDR2 FYEKMQ (reference sequence). The CDR3 spells CASSLGGGWAADTQYF. The CDR3 coding sequence is TGTGCCAGCAGCTTAGGCGGCGGGTGGGCGGCAGATACGCAGTATTTT. The variable domain in full, completed from reference TRBV13 and TRBJ2-3, reads AAGVIQSPRHLIKEKRETATLKCYPIPRHDTVYWYQQGPGQDPQFLISFYEKMQSDKGSIPDRFSAQQFSDYHSELNMSSLELGDSALYFCASSLGGGWAADTQYFGPGTRLTVL.

CDR3 nucleotides: TGTGCCAGCAGTCCCGTTGGGGGAGCGTCTGAAGCTTTCTTT. This sequence encodes CASSPVGGASEAFF. This sequence joins TRBV27 and TRBJ1-1; a weak D match, TRBD1 (5 bases). Germline-derived CDR1 and CDR2 are MNHEY and SMNVEV (reference sequence). The V and J ends lost 5 bases and 6 bases respectively, with 16 bases between them. The CDR3 consists of 14 residues.

As to this clone: At the DNA level, this CDR3 is encoded by other sequences in the same sample as well. The genes are TRBV5-6 and TRBJ2-7, with no clear D. Germline lookup yields CDR1 SGHDT and CDR2 YYEEEE. The CDR3 extends over 13 amino acids. The V gene lost 0 bases and the J gene lost 3 bases, with 7 bases spanning the gap. The CDR3 DNA sequence: TGTGCCAGCAGCTTGGCTTGGGGCTACGAGCAGTACTTC. As protein: CASSLAWGYEQYF.

V is TRBV27 and J is TRBJ2-2; TRBD2 matches 10 bases. V dropped 2 bases and J dropped 1; count of bases not matched to a gene: 1. Germline assignment: CDR1 MNHEY and CDR2 SMNVEV (reference sequence). The CDR3 runs 16 residues. The CDR3 reads CASSLGLAVNTGELFF. The CDR3 region has the DNA TGTGCCAGCAGTTTAGGACTAGCGGTGAACACCGGGGAGCTGTTTTTT.

Regarding this clone: Because the CDR3's place on the DNA is in doubt, the DNA is left out and the CDR3 is given as listed by TCRdb. CDR3 in amino acids: CASSIDLERDYGYTF. The chain joins TRBV19 to TRBJ1-2. The CDR3 is 15 residues long, counting both termini. Looked up from germline, CDR1 is LNHDA and CDR2 is SQIVND (reference sequence).

The rearrangement joins TRBV7-3 to TRBJ2-3; 8 positions match TRBD1. Germline V gene sequence: CDR1 SGHTA, CDR2 FQGTGA. J lost 5 bases, V lost 0 bases, and 4 bases had no gene match. This CDR3 comprises 15 residues. The CDR3 sequence: CASSLTQGAGDTQYF. For the CDR3, the DNA is TGTGCCAGCAGCTTAACGCAGGGGGCCGGAGATACGCAGTATTTT.

This chain links TRBV29-1 with TRBJ2-2; the D gene is possibly TRBD1 (6 bases). Per germline, CDR1 SQVTM and CDR2 ANQGSEA. This CDR3 region has 13 residues. The ends were cut back, 4 bases at V and 2 bases at J, with 8 bases in the middle. Here the CDR3 DNA reads TGCAGCGTTGGGGACAAAAACACCGGGGAGCTGTTTTTT. Encoded protein: CSVGDKNTGELFF.

The V call is TRBV27, the J call TRBJ2-7; 10 bases match TRBD2. The trim removed 4 bases at V and 5 bases at J, leaving 2 bases unmatched. CDR1 and CDR2 from the germline V gene are MNHEY and SMNVEV (reference sequence). This CDR3 contains 13 residues. In nucleotides, the CDR3 is TGTGCCAGCAGTTACACTAGCGGGAACGAGCAGTACTTC. It encodes CASSYTSGNEQYF.

Points on this clone: The same CDR3 can be traced to other DNA sequences in this sample. This sequence joins TRBV14 and TRBJ1-1; D gene unclear. This CDR3 has 13 residues. CDR1 and CDR2 (germline): SGHDN, FVKESK. V dropped 3 bases and J dropped 0 bases, with 5 bases sitting between them. The CDR3 coding sequence is TGTGCCAGCAGCCAGGGTGTGAACACTGAAGCTTTCTTT. Encoded protein: CASSQGVNTEAFF.

This rearrangement joins TRBV6-1 to TRBJ2-7; a possible D gene is TRBD2 (6 bases). This CDR3 has 12 residues. CDR1 and CDR2 from the germline V gene are MNHNS and SASEGT. V lost 6 bases to trimming and J lost 4 bases, with 10 bases between them. The CDR3 region has the DNA TGTGCCAGCAGCGGCGGACTATACGAGCAGTACTTC. It yields the protein CASSGGLYEQYF.

This chain uses TRBV19 with TRBJ1-6, with D possibly being TRBD1 (6 bases). CDR3 length equals 17 residues. CDR1 is LNHDA, CDR2 SQIVND, per germline (reference sequence). Trimming removed 3 bases at V and 0 bases at J, with 12 bases between. The CDR3 DNA reads as TGTGCCAGTAGTATTTTCGGACAGAGCTCCTATAATTCACCCCTCCACTTT. Translation: CASSIFGQSSYNSPLHF.